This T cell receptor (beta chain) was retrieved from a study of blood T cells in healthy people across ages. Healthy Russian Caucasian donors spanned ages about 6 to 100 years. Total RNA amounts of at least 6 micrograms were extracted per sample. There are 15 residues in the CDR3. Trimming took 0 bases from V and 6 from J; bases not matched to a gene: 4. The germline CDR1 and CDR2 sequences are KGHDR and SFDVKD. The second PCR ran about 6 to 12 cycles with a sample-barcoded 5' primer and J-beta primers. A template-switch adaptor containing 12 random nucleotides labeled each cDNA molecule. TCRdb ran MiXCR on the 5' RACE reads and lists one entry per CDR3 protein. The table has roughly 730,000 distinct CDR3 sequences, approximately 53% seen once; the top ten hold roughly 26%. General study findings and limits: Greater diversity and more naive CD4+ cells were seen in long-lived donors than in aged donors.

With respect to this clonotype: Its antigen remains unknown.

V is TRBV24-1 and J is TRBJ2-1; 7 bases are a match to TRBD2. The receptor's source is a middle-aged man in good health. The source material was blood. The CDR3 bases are TGTGCCACCAGTGATTTGGAGGGAGGGCCCAATGAGCAGTTCTTC. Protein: CATSDLEGGPNEQFF.